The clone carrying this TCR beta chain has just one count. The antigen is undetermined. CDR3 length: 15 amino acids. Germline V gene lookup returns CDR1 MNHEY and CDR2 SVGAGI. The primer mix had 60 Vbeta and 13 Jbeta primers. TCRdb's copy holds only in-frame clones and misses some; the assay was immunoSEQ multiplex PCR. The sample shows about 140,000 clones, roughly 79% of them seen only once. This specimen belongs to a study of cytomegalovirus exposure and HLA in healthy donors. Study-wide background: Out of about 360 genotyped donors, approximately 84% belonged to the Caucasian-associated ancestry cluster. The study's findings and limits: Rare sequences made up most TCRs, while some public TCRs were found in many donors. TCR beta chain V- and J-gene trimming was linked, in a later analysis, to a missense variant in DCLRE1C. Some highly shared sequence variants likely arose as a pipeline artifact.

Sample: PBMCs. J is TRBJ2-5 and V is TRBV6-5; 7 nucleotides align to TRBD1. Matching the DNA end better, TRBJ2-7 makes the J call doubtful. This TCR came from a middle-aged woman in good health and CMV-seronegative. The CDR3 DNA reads TGTGCCAGCAGTAACTACGGGACAGAGGATTTCGAGCAGTACTTC. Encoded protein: CASSNYGTEDFEQYF.